The 4 T cell receptor beta chains below come from one sample, sequenced in a study of blood T cell repertoires in COVID-19. Sequencing was performed with immunoSEQ multiplex PCR; in TCRdb, only in-frame clones are kept and a portion is missing. The sample yields approximately 300,000 clones, 70% to 90% seen once. What was sequenced was PBMCs or T cells enriched from blood (not recorded which). Receptor source: a man aged 30-40 years who had recovered from COVID-19.

V and J are TRBV2 and TRBJ2-1, with D hard to call. Germline values: CDR1 SNHLY, CDR2 FYNNEI. The CDR3 extends over 13 amino acids. With 4 bases removed from V and 3 bases from J, the gap between germline ends came to 7 bases. CDR3 sequence (DNA): TGTGCCAGCAGTGGAAACGGCTACAATGAGCAGTTCTTC. As protein: CASSGNGYNEQFF.

In nucleotides, the CDR3 is TGTGCCACCAGTGATGGGCAGGTTAATTCACCCCTCCACTTT. Translating gives CATSDGQVNSPLHF. The chain joins TRBV24-1 to TRBJ1-6; no reliable D call. Germline CDR1 and CDR2: KGHDR and SFDVKD. The CDR3 runs 14 residues. The ends were cut back, 3 bases at V and 6 bases at J, with 8 bases in the middle.

The chain joins TRBV24-1 to TRBJ2-1; 9 bases agree with TRBD1. The CDR3 covers 15 residues. Germline CDR1 and CDR2: KGHDR and SFDVKD. V dropped 6 bases and J dropped 8; count of bases not matched to a gene: 10. CDR3 nucleotides: TGTGCCACCAGTCCCTCGGGGACAGGGATCGATGAGCAGTTCTTC. Its translation: CATSPSGTGIDEQFF.

The rearrangement links TRBV5-1 to TRBJ2-1; 11 bases map to TRBD1. CDR1 is SGHRS, CDR2 YFSETQ, per germline. This CDR3 is 14 amino acids long. With V trimmed by 4 bases and J by 10 bases, 7 bases remained unmatched. CDR3 sequence: CASSGGTGGGEQFF. CDR3 in DNA: TGCGCCAGCAGCGGTGGGACAGGGGGAGGGGAGCAGTTCTTC. Combining the CDR3 with reference TRBV5-1 and TRBJ2-1 gives the whole variable domain KAGVTQTPRYLIKTRGQQVTLSCSPISGHRSVSWYQQTPGQGLQFLFEYFSETQRNKGNFPGRFSGRQFSNSRSEMNVSTLELGDSALYLCASSGGTGGGEQFFGPGTRLTVL.